This T cell receptor beta chain was documented in a study of blood T cell repertoires in COVID-19. Trimming at V came to 5 bases and at J to 5 bases, leaving 10 bases not matched to a gene. The V gene's germline CDR1 is MNHEY and CDR2 SMNVEV (reference sequence). This CDR3 spans 15 amino acids. Assay used: immunoSEQ multiplex PCR; TCRdb lists only in-frame clones, some missing. The sample records more than 250,000 clones, roughly 90% being singletons. Input material: peripheral blood. This chain links TRBV27 with TRBJ1-2; 8 nucleotides agree with TRBD1. This TCR derives from a human donor in a cohort sampled during active COVID-19. DNA of the CDR3: TGTGCCAGCAGTCGTAGGGGACAGGCCCTTTATGGCTACACCTTC. Translating gives CASSRRGQALYGYTF.